The TCR beta chain under discussion was sequenced for a study of blood T cell repertoires in COVID-19. Whole-study context: The cDNA or gDNA used as material had been derived from T cells, B-cell-depleted T cells, or PBMCs.

Assignments of participants to cohorts depended upon their own reported clinical history. Donors in Cohort 3 who had recovered were those with two negative PCRs, healthcare professional clearance, or resolution of their symptoms. Germline V gene sequence: CDR1 SGHRS, CDR2 YFSETQ. J lost 5 bases, V lost 0 bases, and 5 bases had no gene match. CDR3 length equals 16 residues. TCRdb keeps only in-frame clones here, not all; method: immunoSEQ multiplex PCR. The repertoire holds 300,000 to 350,000 clones, with around nine tenths as singletons. The sample was PBMCs or T cells enriched from blood (not recorded which). The TCR originated in a man aged 30-40 years who had recovered from COVID-19. The V gene is TRBV5-1, the J gene TRBJ2-2; 9 bases map to TRBD1. In DNA form, the CDR3 reads TGCGCCAGCAGCTTGGCCGGGACAGGGCAAACCGGGGAGCTGTTTTTT. Protein sequence: CASSLAGTGQTGELFF.